This entry is about one TCR beta chain. This sample was included in a study of blood T cell repertoires in COVID-19. About the research overall: The cDNA or gDNA used as material had been derived from T cells, B-cell-depleted T cells, or PBMCs.

Under the authors' procedure: From reference gene primer amplification, estimates of nucleated cell counts were derived. Here immunoSEQ multiplex PCR was the method, and the copy in TCRdb shows in-frame clones only, minus some. The V and J calls and clone size are taken from that table; D and trimming were inferred from the DNA. Here the sample spans fewer than 200,000 clones, less than 90% being singletons. Ages ranged from 18 to 89 years, with residence in under 25 US areas. Donors of Cohort 3 who recovered were those that had two negative PCRs, clearance, or symptom resolution. Sequenced sample: PBMCs or T cells enriched from blood (not recorded which). This clonotype was obtained from a woman aged 45-59 years who had recovered from COVID-19.

The CDR3 nucleotides are TGTGCCATCAGTGAAGGGGGCTTCGGCACTGAAGCTTTCTTT. Protein sequence: CAISEGGFGTEAFF. This rearrangement joins TRBV10-3 to TRBJ1-1, with 7 bases matching TRBD1. Germline CDR1 reads ENHRY; CDR2 reads SYGVKD. V lost 3 bases to trimming and J lost 4 bases; unmatched junction nucleotides: 5. The CDR3 covers 14 residues.